Below, 21 T cell receptor beta chains from the same sample are listed, as sequenced in a study of regulatory T cells in long-lasting Graves disease. Documented time point: newly diagnosed GD, antithyroid drugs for less than 3 months. There was RNA extracted from PBMCs, and the TCR library was made from it. Arm-PCR of CDR3 regions with iRepertoire HTBI primers generated TCR beta libraries. MiXCR was run by TCRdb on the multiplex PCR reads, yielding one entry per CDR3 protein. The sample shows over 500,000 distinct CDR3 sequences, approximately 15% of them seen only once. The same data also contributed to another study, on T cells in Graves' hyperthyroidism and ophthalmopathy.

The material was peripheral blood mononuclear cells (PBMCs), obtained at new diagnosis, from a patient treated with antithyroid drugs. These receptors were collected from a woman aged 30 to 39 with Graves disease.

The chain couples TRBV4-2 to TRBJ1-4; 10 positions agree with TRBD1. The CDR3 length is 16 residues. Germline assignment: CDR1 LGHNA and CDR2 YNFKEQ. Trimming at V came to 1 base and at J to 6 bases, leaving 5 bases not matched to a gene. DNA for the CDR3: TGTGCCAGCAGCCAAGGATGGGGGACAGGGGATGAAAAACTGTTTTTT. This translates into CASSQGWGTGDEKLFF.

This clonotype was picked up many times. This chain links TRBV7-8 with TRBJ1-1; D uncertain. The CDR3 has 14 residues. Germline values: CDR1 SGHVS, CDR2 FQNEAQ. The ends were cut back, 1 base at V and 4 bases at J, with 10 bases in the middle. The CDR3 spells CASSLVGKGTEAFF. The CDR3 DNA reads as TGTGCCAGCAGCTTAGTCGGGAAAGGCACTGAAGCTTTCTTT.

In regard to this clonotype: A clone one base away is much larger, so this may be a read error. The chain uses TRBV5-1 and TRBJ1-6, with D maybe TRBD1 (6 bases). CDR1 is SGHRS, CDR2 YFSETQ, per germline. This CDR3 contains 14 residues. CDR3 sequence reads: CVSSSGQHNSPLHF. Written as DNA, the CDR3 is TGCGTCAGCAGCTCTGGACAGCATAATTCACCCCTCCACTTT.

This clonotype was detected only a few times. A read error may account for a junction end that differs from germline. The chain is built from TRBV12-3 or TRBV12-4 and TRBJ2-3; no clear D. The CDR3 sequence is 12 residues long. CDR3 residues: CVSSSMLDTQYF. DNA for the CDR3: TGTGTCAGCAGTTCTATGTTAGATACGCAGTATTTT.

Written as DNA, the CDR3 is TGTGCCAGCAGGGAACTAGCGGGAGGAGAGACCCAGTACTTC. Translation gives CASRELAGGETQYF. The chain is built from TRBV7-3 and TRBJ2-5; 12 bases fit TRBD2. Trimming at V came to 6 bases and at J to 4 bases, leaving 3 bases not matched to a gene. This CDR3 is 14 amino acids long. Germline assignment: CDR1 SGHTA and CDR2 FQGTGA.

This clonotype appeared a few times. The rearrangement uses TRBV28 and TRBJ2-4; 7 positions match TRBD1. The CDR3 totals 12 residues. Per the germline V gene, CDR1 is MDHEN and CDR2 is SYDVKM. V lost 1 base, J lost 12 bases, and 3 bases stayed unmatched. The CDR3 DNA reads TGTGCCAGCAGTTTATCTAGACAGGGTCAGTACTTC. Translating gives CASSLSRQGQYF.

The chain couples TRBV5-1 to TRBJ2-7; 9 positions match TRBD1. There are 16 residues in the CDR3. The V gene's germline CDR1 is SGHRS and CDR2 YFSETQ. J lost 5 bases, V lost 6 bases, and 15 bases had no gene match. CDR3 sequence: CASNPAAGQGYHEQYF. CDR3 DNA: TGCGCCAGCAACCCAGCCGCGGGACAGGGTTACCACGAGCAGTACTTC.

This clonotype was counted many times. The genes are TRBV2 and TRBJ2-7, with D unclear. The CDR3 runs 13 residues. V was shortened by 2 bases and J by 4 bases, with 9 bases between the two germline ends. Germline CDR1 and CDR2: SNHLY and FYNNEI. The CDR3 nucleotides read TGTGCCAGCAGTGAATTCGCCGTTTACGAGCAGTACTTC. It codes for CASSEFAVYEQYF.

This clonotype was recorded many times. The rearrangement joins TRBV6-1 to TRBJ1-5; D unclear. The CDR3 sequence is 15 residues long. The V end was cut by 3 bases, the J end by 9 bases, with 18 bases between. Germline CDR1 and CDR2: MNHNS and SASEGT. CDR3 protein: CASSDALRSDRPQHF. CDR3 in DNA: TGTGCCAGCAGTGACGCCTTACGGTCCGATCGGCCCCAGCATTTT.

This clonotype was detected a few times. The chain carries TRBV20-1 and TRBJ2-3, with 9 positions matching TRBD2. The CDR3 extends over 15 amino acids. The germline V gene encodes CDR1 DFQATT and CDR2 SNEGSKA (reference sequence). The ends lost 3 bases at V and 0 bases at J; junction bases unmatched: 4. The CDR3 DNA is TGCAGTGCTAGGCGGGGGGGGGTTAGCACAGATACGCAGTATTTT. Its translation: CSARRGGVSTDTQYF.

This clonotype was observed many times. This rearrangement joins TRBV20-1 to TRBJ2-5; D not certain. Trimming cost V 0 bases and J 1 base, with 9 bases left between them. The CDR3 contains 14 residues. Germline CDR1 and CDR2: DFQATT and SNEGSKA (reference sequence). The CDR3 DNA sequence: TGCAGTGCTAGAGATTGGAAGACCCAAGAGACCCAGTACTTC. Protein product: CSARDWKTQETQYF.

About this clonotype: It may be a read error: a sequence one base away is much more abundant. The chain employs TRBV29-1 and TRBJ2-5; perhaps D is TRBD1 or TRBD2 (7 bases each). Looked up from germline, CDR1 is SQVTM and CDR2 is ANQGSEA. The CDR3 has 14 amino acids. Trimming removed 4 bases at V and 4 bases at J, with 16 bases between. The CDR3 nucleotides read TGCAGCGTTGCGGAACAGGGGAGGGTAGAGACCCAGTACTTC. It yields the protein CSVAEQGRVETQYF.

This clonotype was seen a few times. The rearrangement links TRBV18 to TRBJ1-5; D remains ambiguous. CDR3 length: 13 residues. V was cut by 3 bases and J by 3 bases, with 6 bases left in between. The V gene's germline CDR1 is KGHSH and CDR2 LQKENI. The CDR3 region is CASSPVDNQPQHF. The CDR3 nucleotides read TGTGCCAGCTCACCCGTAGACAATCAGCCCCAGCATTTT.

V and J are TRBV7-9 and TRBJ1-4; no definite D call. V gave up 8 bases and J gave up 4 bases, with 17 bases separating them. This CDR3 is built from 15 residues. The germline gives CDR1 SEHNR, CDR2 FQNEAQ (reference sequence). In DNA, the CDR3 is TGTGCCAGCCGGCCCCCGGGCGCGAGTAATGAAAAACTGTTTTTT. Amino acid sequence: CASRPPGASNEKLFF.

Many counts were recorded for this clonotype. This sequence joins TRBV28 and TRBJ2-1, with 9 bases matching TRBD2. Trimming at V came to 7 bases and at J to 6 bases, leaving 10 bases not matched to a gene. Germline V lookup: CDR1 MDHEN, CDR2 SYDVKM. There are 15 residues in the CDR3. DNA of the CDR3: TGTGCCAGCACCTCGGGGCGGGAGGGAGGCAATGAGCAGTTCTTC. Translating it yields CASTSGREGGNEQFF.

Only a few counts were recorded for this clonotype. Compared with germline, one end of the junction differs, possibly owing to a read error. CDR3 nucleotide sequence: TGCAGTTTTTATGATAATGAGCAGCTCTTC. It codes for CSFYDNEQLF. The V and J genes are TRBV20-1 and TRBJ2-1; D remains ambiguous. The germline gives CDR1 DFQATT, CDR2 SNEGSKA (reference sequence). This CDR3 has 10 residues.

This clonotype was recorded many times. The genes are TRBV28 and TRBJ1-4, with TRBD1 identical over 7 bases. V was pared by 5 bases and J by 7 bases, with 13 bases of the junction left unmatched. CDR1 and CDR2 from the germline V gene are MDHEN and SYDVKM. This CDR3 region has 16 residues. Here the CDR3 reads CASSLRQGGFTEKLFF. The DNA of the CDR3 is TGTGCCAGCAGTCTCCGACAGGGAGGGTTTACTGAAAAACTGTTTTTT.

This clonotype was picked up many times. The chain employs TRBV7-9 and TRBJ1-1; D gene ambiguous. The germline CDR1 and CDR2 sequences are SEHNR and FQNEAQ (reference sequence). V was trimmed by 0 bases and J by 1 base, leaving 3 bases between them. The length of the CDR3 is 13 residues. The CDR3 is CASSLAGNTEAFF. Written as DNA, the CDR3 is TGTGCCAGCAGCTTAGCGGGGAACACTGAAGCTTTCTTT. Filled out from reference TRBV7-9 and TRBJ1-1, the complete variable domain reads DTGVSQNPRHKITKRGQNVTFRCDPISEHNRLYWYRQTLGQGPEFLTYFQNEAQLEKSRLLSDRFSAERPKGSFSTLEIQRTEQGDSAMYLCASSLAGNTEAFFGQGTRLTVV.

This clonotype occurred a few times. The chain employs TRBV5-1 and TRBJ2-1, with 7 bases lining up with TRBD2. There are 14 residues in the CDR3. The V segment lost 4 bases and the J segment 8 bases; nucleotides outside the gene matches: 9. CDR1 and CDR2 (germline): SGHRS, YFSETQ. The CDR3 DNA sequence: TGCGCCAGCAGCAGCGGGGCTTGGCGCGATGAGCAGTTCTTC. Protein product: CASSSGAWRDEQFF.

The V call is TRBV7-9, the J call TRBJ1-1; D is undetermined. The CDR3 covers 14 residues. Germline V gene lookup returns CDR1 SEHNR and CDR2 FQNEAQ (reference sequence). Trimming pared 3 bases from V and 1 base from J, leaving 9 bases between. This CDR3 reads CASSLTHRNTEAFF. DNA for the CDR3: TGTGCCAGCAGCTTGACACATAGGAACACTGAAGCTTTCTTT.

The chain has TRBV7-9 and TRBJ2-2; a weak D match, TRBD1 (6 bases). The ends were cut back, 6 bases at V and 4 bases at J, with 18 bases in the middle. Germline V lookup: CDR1 SEHNR, CDR2 FQNEAQ (reference sequence). The CDR3 extends over 16 amino acids. The chain's CDR3 is CASRPSAGTRTGELFF. CDR3 DNA: TGTGCCAGCAGGCCGTCGGCCGGGACACGCACCGGGGAGCTGTTTTTT.